The 10 T cell receptor beta chains below all came from one sample that was sequenced in a study of cytomegalovirus exposure and HLA in healthy donors. This PCR relied on a set of 60 Vbeta primers and 13 Jbeta primers. The assay was immunoSEQ multiplex PCR, and TCRdb's table has in-frame clones only and misses some. The sample lists 110,000 to 150,000 clones; roughly 72% were seen once. Sequenced sample: PBMCs. The receptors shown here come from a man between 40 and 49 years old in good health and CMV-seronegative.

The V call is TRBV5-1, the J call TRBJ1-1; a possible D gene is TRBD1 (5 bases). Trimming cost V 4 bases and J 3 bases, with 16 bases left between them. The V gene's germline CDR1 is SGHRS and CDR2 YFSETQ. This CDR3 contains 15 residues. The CDR3 region is CASSRRCRGYTEAFF. The CDR3 nucleotides read TGCGCCAGCAGCCGTAGGTGTAGGGGATACACTGAAGCTTTCTTT.

V usage is TRBV9 and J usage is TRBJ2-7, with TRBD2 matching over 8 bases. From germline, CDR1 is SGDLS and CDR2 YYNGEE. The V gene end was trimmed by 4 bases and the J gene end by 2 bases; junction bases not matched to a gene: 8. The CDR3 sequence is 15 residues long. CDR3 loop: CASSPLRGGPYEQYF. The CDR3 DNA reads as TGTGCCAGCAGCCCCCTCCGGGGGGGGCCCTACGAGCAGTACTTC.

This chain joins TRBV5-1 and TRBJ2-7; possibly TRBD1 for D (6 bases). Germline V lookup: CDR1 SGHRS, CDR2 YFSETQ. CDR3 length: 15 residues. The ends were cut back, 0 bases at V and 2 bases at J, with 12 bases in the middle. CDR3 in amino acids: CASSLVQGPAYEQYF. The CDR3 DNA reads TGCGCCAGCAGCTTGGTTCAGGGGCCGGCCTACGAGCAGTACTTC.

The chain couples TRBV6-1 to TRBJ2-3, with no clear D. Germline assignment: CDR1 MNHNS and CDR2 SASEGT. V was shortened by 4 bases and J by 7 bases, with 6 bases between the two germline ends. The CDR3 sequence is 11 residues long. For the CDR3, the DNA is TGTGCCAGCAGTGGGGCGAATACGCAGTATTTT. Amino acids: CASSGANTQYF.

This clone has only a few counts. The chain has TRBV4-1 and TRBJ2-1; 11 nucleotides agree with TRBD2. This CDR3 is 16 amino acids long. V trimming: 0 bases; J trimming: 8 bases; junction bases outside the gene matches: 6. Germline V gene lookup returns CDR1 MGHRA and CDR2 YSYEKL. CDR3 amino acids: CASSQETSGSEDEQFF. CDR3 DNA: TGCGCCAGCAGCCAAGAAACTAGCGGGAGTGAGGATGAGCAGTTCTTC.

This clone was recorded a few times. This chain connects TRBV27 to TRBJ1-1; D perhaps matches TRBD1 (6 bases). Between the trimmed V and J ends, which lost 6 bases and 0 bases, there was a span of 11 bases. The CDR3 contains 14 residues. The V gene's germline CDR1 is MNHEY and CDR2 SMNVEV (reference sequence). This chain's CDR3 is CASRRTALNTEAFF. The CDR3 bases are TGTGCCAGCAGGCGGACAGCTCTGAACACTGAAGCTTTCTTT.

The chain employs TRBV7-2 and TRBJ2-3; the match to TRBD2 covers 9 bases. This CDR3 contains 18 residues. Trimming took 3 bases from V and 2 from J; bases not matched to a gene: 12. The V gene's germline CDR1 is SGHTA and CDR2 FQGNSA. The CDR3: CASSFPRGGGLNTDTQYF. The CDR3 nucleotides are TGTGCCAGCAGCTTCCCCCGCGGGGGGGGACTGAACACAGATACGCAGTATTTT.

The count of this clone is one. The V gene is TRBV4-1, the J gene TRBJ2-6; D is uncertain. Trimming removed 5 bases from V and 1 base from J, with 9 bases in between. The CDR3 spans 15 residues. Looked up from germline, CDR1 is MGHRA and CDR2 is YSYEKL. CDR3 protein: CASSSRGSGANVLTF. The CDR3 nucleotides read TGCGCCAGCAGCTCCCGCGGTTCTGGGGCCAACGTCCTGACTTTC.

The V gene is TRBV19, the J gene TRBJ2-7, with 8 bases lining up with TRBD1. Looked up from germline, CDR1 is LNHDA and CDR2 is SQIVND (reference sequence). The CDR3 is 15 amino acids. The ends lost 0 bases at V and 2 bases at J; junction bases unmatched: 3. This chain's CDR3 is CASSIEGQATYEQYF. In nucleotides, the CDR3 is TGTGCCAGTAGTATAGAGGGACAGGCCACCTACGAGCAGTACTTC.

V and J are TRBV19 and TRBJ1-6; 7 bases line up with TRBD1. The CDR3 has 14 residues. Germline-derived CDR1 and CDR2 are LNHDA and SQIVND (reference sequence). V trimming: 4 bases; J trimming: 7 bases; junction bases outside the gene matches: 4. CDR3 DNA: TGTGCCAGTAGTACGACAGGGCAAAATTCACCCCTCCACTTT. Protein sequence: CASSTTGQNSPLHF.